This entry lists 21 T cell receptor beta chains sequenced from one sample in a study of lymphopenia after photon versus proton radiotherapy (dated by TCRdb to the late 2010s). The library was generated by the immunoSEQ multiplex PCR assay. TCRdb retrieved this table from immuneACCESS and kept in-frame rearrangements only. Not all clones are present; in checked studies, unresolved V genes account for under half, and no reason is known for the remainder. This sample gives 23,000 or so clones in total; approximately 90% of them show up just once. The ten largest clones represent about 19% of the sample. Material: peripheral blood, obtained from a patient treated with photon-based radiotherapy. The receptor set was obtained from a man aged 50 to 60 with gastric cancer.

The chain combines TRBV9 with TRBJ1-4; D not certain. The CDR3 extends over 14 amino acids. Germline CDR1 is SGDLS and CDR2 is YYNGEE. V was trimmed by 1 base and J by 0 bases, leaving 4 bases between them. The CDR3 DNA reads as TGTGCCAGCAGCGTACAAGCAACTAATGAAAAACTGTTTTTT. Translation gives CASSVQATNEKLFF.

The V gene is TRBV5-1, the J gene TRBJ2-5; D gene uncertain. The CDR3 has 11 amino acids. Germline V gene data show CDR1 as SGHRS and CDR2 as YFSETQ. V lost 2 bases and J 3 bases, leaving 2 bases between the germline ends. The CDR3 sequence is CASSFKETQYF. As DNA, the CDR3 is TGCGCCAGCAGCTTTAAAGAGACCCAGTACTTC.

V usage is TRBV30 and J usage is TRBJ2-3; D is ambiguous. The CDR3 covers 12 residues. The germline gives CDR1 GTSNPN, CDR2 SVGIG (reference sequence). The V end lost 1 base, the J end lost 6 bases, and 8 bases lay between the germline ends. CDR3 amino acids: CAWSESGDTQYF. In DNA, the CDR3 is TGTGCCTGGAGTGAATCTGGGGATACGCAGTATTTT.

The chain is built from TRBV6-1 and TRBJ2-7; a possible D gene is TRBD1 (7 bases). The CDR3 sequence is 17 residues long. Between the trimmed V and J ends, which lost 1 base and 4 bases, there was a span of 20 bases. Per the germline V gene, CDR1 is MNHNS and CDR2 is SASEGT. The CDR3 sequence is CASSEEGGTGDFYEQYV. CDR3 in DNA: TGTGCCAGCAGTGAAGAAGGTGGCACAGGGGACTTTTACGAGCAGTACGTC.

This sequence joins TRBV7-3 and TRBJ1-1, with D possibly being TRBD1 (5 bases). Germline V gene data show CDR1 as SGHTA and CDR2 as FQGTGA. Trimming stripped 1 base from V and 5 bases from J, with 8 bases between. The length of the CDR3 is 13 residues. DNA for the CDR3: TGTGCCAGCAGCTTAATAAGGGGAACTGAAGCTTTCTTT. This translates into CASSLIRGTEAFF.

The rearrangement links TRBV7-2 to TRBJ1-1, with TRBD1 matching 9 bases. The germline V gene encodes CDR1 SGHTA and CDR2 FQGNSA. V shed 3 bases, J shed 9 bases, and the junction held 2 bases outside the gene matches. This CDR3 comprises 12 residues. CDR3 sequence reads: CASSFGTGKAFF. The CDR3 coding sequence is TGTGCCAGCAGCTTCGGGACAGGGAAAGCTTTCTTT.

This chain joins TRBV18 and TRBJ2-6; 7 nucleotides agree with TRBD1. The V gene end was trimmed by 1 base and the J gene end by 4 bases; junction bases not matched to a gene: 7. CDR1 and CDR2 from the germline V gene are KGHSH and LQKENI. The CDR3 is made up of 17 amino acids. CDR3 DNA sequence: TGTGCCAGCTCACCACGGACAGGCACGACAGGGGCCAACGTCCTGACTTTC. It codes for CASSPRTGTTGANVLTF.

The V call is TRBV5-1, the J call TRBJ1-2, with TRBD1 matching over 7 bases. This CDR3 is built from 15 residues. Germline V gives CDR1 SGHRS, CDR2 YFSETQ. V lost 0 bases, J lost 5 bases, and 7 bases stayed unmatched. The CDR3 nucleotides are TGCGCCAGCAGCTTGGAGCTAGGGGGCTATTATGGCTACACCTTC. Amino acids: CASSLELGGYYGYTF.

This clone was observed a handful of times. The J gene is TRBJ2-3, the V gene TRBV19; either TRBD1 or TRBD2 may supply D (6 bases each). The CDR3 length is 15 residues. Germline V gene lookup returns CDR1 LNHDA and CDR2 SQIVND (reference sequence). V shed 3 bases and J shed 4 bases, with 14 bases lying between them. The DNA for the CDR3 is TGTGCCAGTAGTATTCGGACGGGGGCGGCAGATACGCAGTATTTT. It codes for CASSIRTGAADTQYF.

V usage is TRBV7-2 and J usage is TRBJ2-1; 10 nucleotides align to TRBD2. V was pared by 0 bases and J by 9 bases, with 8 bases of the junction left unmatched. Germline values: CDR1 SGHTA, CDR2 FQGNSA. This CDR3 region has 16 residues. CDR3 DNA: TGTGCCAGCAGCTTAGCCCTCCCGGGACTAGCGATTGAGCAGTTCTTC. The encoded protein is CASSLALPGLAIEQFF. The complete variable domain, with remaining parts taken from reference TRBV7-2 and TRBJ2-1, reads GAGVSQSPSNKVTEKGKDVELRCDPISGHTALYWYRQSLGQGLEFLIYFQGNSAPDKSGLPSDRFSAERTGGSVSTLTIQRTQQEDSAVYLCASSLALPGLAIEQFFGPGTRLTVL.

This chain connects TRBV4-3 to TRBJ1-3; 8 bases fit TRBD1. Trimming took 1 base from V and 3 from J; bases not matched to a gene: 8. CDR3 size: 17 residues. The germline V gene has CDR1 LGHNA and CDR2 YSLEER. CDR3 DNA: TGCGCCAGCAGCCAAGCTTGGCAGGGGGCGTTTGGAAACACCATATATTTT. Its protein is CASSQAWQGAFGNTIYF.

V gene TRBV18 combines with J gene TRBJ2-1; 14 bases are a match to TRBD2. CDR3 length equals 19 residues. V dropped 2 bases and J dropped 8; count of bases not matched to a gene: 14. Germline CDR1 reads KGHSH; CDR2 reads LQKENI. The CDR3 is CASSPTIMGGLAGGDEQFF. The CDR3 region has the DNA TGTGCCAGCTCACCAACCATTATGGGAGGACTAGCGGGGGGTGATGAGCAGTTCTTC.

CDR3 sequence: CASSYSTLETQYF. CDR3 sequence (DNA): TGTGCCAGCAGTTACTCAACCCTAGAGACCCAGTACTTC. V and J are TRBV6-5 and TRBJ2-5; D is unclear. Germline assignment: CDR1 MNHEY and CDR2 SVGAGI. Trimming pared 0 bases from V and 4 bases from J, leaving 6 bases between. The CDR3 is 13 amino acids.

This rearrangement joins TRBV10-2 to TRBJ2-3; 7 nucleotides align to TRBD2. CDR1 WSHSY and CDR2 SAAADI come from the germline V gene. The CDR3 extends over 15 amino acids. V dropped 3 bases and J dropped 2; count of bases not matched to a gene: 5. CDR3 DNA: TGCGCCAGCAGTGAACCCGGGGGGTACACAGATACGCAGTATTTT. Translating it yields CASSEPGGYTDTQYF.

The chain uses TRBV5-1 and TRBJ1-2; weak D call: TRBD1 (5 bases). The V end lost 8 bases, the J end lost 9 bases, and 20 bases lay between the germline ends. The CDR3 covers 13 residues. From germline, CDR1 is SGHRS and CDR2 YFSETQ. The CDR3 region is CASTPPGGRSYTF. CDR3 in DNA: TGCGCCAGTACCCCCCCTGGGGGTCGAAGCTACACCTTC.

In its sample, this clone was seen once. The chain recombines TRBV28 with TRBJ2-2; tentative D call: TRBD1 (8 bases). Germline V gene lookup returns CDR1 MDHEN and CDR2 SYDVKM. This CDR3 has 16 residues. Trimming removed 4 bases at V and 8 bases at J, with 20 bases between. The CDR3 is CASSSPGGGGVGELFF. The CDR3 DNA is TGTGCCAGCAGTTCCCCAGGGGGCGGGGGCGTAGGGGAGCTGTTTTTT. The complete variable domain, with remaining parts taken from reference TRBV28 and TRBJ2-2, reads DVKVTQSSRYLVKRTGEKVFLECVQDMDHENMFWYRQDPGLGLRLIYFSYDVKMKEKGDIPEGYSVSREKKERFSLILESASTNQTSMYLCASSSPGGGGVGELFFGEGSRLTVL.

DNA for the CDR3: TGTGCCAGCAGCAACAGACCCGACCCCGTCGGAGAGACCCAGTACTTC. Translated: CASSNRPDPVGETQYF. This sequence joins TRBV7-9 and TRBJ2-5; no firm D call. Germline V gene lookup returns CDR1 SEHNR and CDR2 FQNEAQ (reference sequence). This CDR3 has 16 amino acids. Trimming removed 5 bases from V and 4 bases from J, with 20 bases in between.

This clone was recorded only once. The chain employs TRBV27 and TRBJ2-6, with D uncertain. CDR1 and CDR2 (germline): MNHEY, SMNVEV (reference sequence). Deletions cut 5 bases from V and 2 bases from J, with 10 bases between. CDR3 length: 15 residues. The chain's CDR3 is CASSVLEAGANVLTF. CDR3 nucleotides: TGTGCCAGCAGTGTATTAGAAGCTGGGGCCAACGTCCTGACTTTC.

The chain has TRBV7-9 and TRBJ1-1; D uncertain. Germline CDR1 reads SEHNR; CDR2 reads FQNEAQ (reference sequence). CDR3 size: 16 residues. V was cut by 2 bases and J by 1 base, with 14 bases left in between. CDR3 in DNA: TGTGCCAGCAGCTTAAATAGTTGGGCAGGGAACACTGAAGCTTTCTTT. Encoded protein: CASSLNSWAGNTEAFF.

This clone was picked up one time. An end of the junction differs from the germline gene, which may be a read error. The genes are TRBV20-1 and TRBJ2-5; D is ambiguous. The CDR3 is 11 amino acids. Germline V gives CDR1 DFQATT, CDR2 SNEGSKA (reference sequence). CDR3 in DNA: TGCAGTGCTAGAGATAGGCAGAAATTGAACTTC. The encoded protein is CSARDRQKLNF.

The V and J genes are TRBV12-5 and TRBJ1-1, with D uncertain. CDR1 is LGHNT, CDR2 FRNRAP, per germline. V dropped 4 bases and J dropped 0 bases, with 3 bases sitting between them. The CDR3 runs 12 residues. The CDR3 coding sequence is TGTGCTAGTGGTTCTGTGAACACTGAAGCTTTCTTT. Its translation: CASGSVNTEAFF.